The 17 T cell receptor beta chains below come from one sample, sequenced in a study of T cell changes during pregnancy in multiple sclerosis. The assay was immunoSEQ multiplex PCR, and TCRdb's table has in-frame clones only and misses some. The sample includes approximately 65,000 clones, 80% to 95% of them seen just once. Sequenced material: CD8+ T cells from peripheral blood mononuclear cells, taken in the third trimester of pregnancy. The receptors shown here come from a female donor in good health, enrolled as a control in a pregnancy study.

The rearrangement uses TRBV4-3 and TRBJ2-1; 15 nucleotides match TRBD2. The CDR3 is made up of 18 amino acids. The junction had 10 bases not matched to a gene; V was cut back by 3 bases and J by 7 bases. Germline CDR1 and CDR2: LGHNA and YSLEER. The CDR3 region has the DNA TGCGCCAGCAGCCAGGTCCCGGGACTAGCGGGGGGTAAAAATGAGCAGTTCTTC. Translated, it gives CASSQVPGLAGGKNEQFF.

This chain links TRBV9 with TRBJ2-3, with 7 bases matching TRBD2. Germline V lookup: CDR1 SGDLS, CDR2 YYNGEE. This CDR3 spans 16 amino acids. J was trimmed by 2 bases and V by 0 bases; bases with no gene match: 6. The CDR3 sequence is CASSVVPSGLTDTQYF. In nucleotides, the CDR3 is TGTGCCAGCAGCGTAGTGCCTAGCGGACTCACAGATACGCAGTATTTT.

The chain uses TRBV7-9 and TRBJ2-5; D is perhaps TRBD2 (5 bases). CDR3 length: 16 amino acids. The V and J ends lost 7 bases and 1 base respectively, with 19 bases between them. The germline CDR1 and CDR2 sequences are SEHNR and FQNEAQ (reference sequence). The CDR3 sequence is CASKLGGSLLQETQYF. DNA of the CDR3: TGTGCCAGCAAACTAGGAGGCTCCCTACTCCAAGAGACCCAGTACTTC.

The CDR3 spells CASSPTSSGGLYEQYF. Written as DNA, the CDR3 is TGTGCCAGCAGCCCTACCTCTTCGGGGGGGCTCTACGAGCAGTACTTC. The rearrangement joins TRBV5-6 to TRBJ2-7; 8 positions agree with TRBD2. This CDR3 has 16 residues. Germline CDR1 is SGHDT and CDR2 is YYEEEE. Germline trimming cut 4 bases from V and 3 bases from J; bases unmatched to any gene: 12.

This chain uses TRBV2 with TRBJ1-5; tentatively, D is TRBD1 (5 bases). This CDR3 has 16 amino acids. Trimming removed 5 bases from V and 6 bases from J, with 20 bases in between. The germline V gene has CDR1 SNHLY and CDR2 FYNNEI. The CDR3 sequence: CASSPGTPGVRQPQHF. CDR3 DNA sequence: TGTGCCAGCAGTCCCGGGACGCCGGGAGTACGTCAGCCCCAGCATTTT.

The V call is TRBV10-3, the J call TRBJ2-5, with D possibly being TRBD1 (6 bases). CDR1 and CDR2 (germline): ENHRY, SYGVKD. V lost 1 base, J lost 1 base, and 7 bases lay in between. There are 14 residues in the CDR3. In nucleotides, the CDR3 is TGTGCCATCAGTGAGTTGACAGGCCAAGAGACCCAGTACTTC. It yields the protein CAISELTGQETQYF.

The chain employs TRBV19 and TRBJ2-7, with 9 bases matching TRBD1. V was pared by 3 bases and J by 3 bases, with 9 bases of the junction left unmatched. Germline CDR1 and CDR2: LNHDA and SQIVND (reference sequence). This CDR3 region has 16 residues. CDR3 region: CASSMAVGTGIYEQYF. In DNA, the CDR3 is TGTGCCAGTAGTATGGCAGTAGGGACAGGGATCTACGAGCAGTACTTC.

The V and J genes are TRBV27 and TRBJ1-2; 7 bases map to TRBD1. The ends lost 5 bases at V and 8 bases at J; junction bases unmatched: 8. The CDR3 is 13 residues long. CDR1 MNHEY and CDR2 SMNVEV come from the germline V gene (reference sequence). This CDR3 reads CASSPTTGLGYTF. The CDR3 nucleotides are TGTGCCAGCAGTCCCACGACAGGGCTGGGCTACACCTTC.

The chain has TRBV28 and TRBJ2-2; no firm D call. Trimming left V 3 bases short and J 6 bases short, with 17 bases between. Germline CDR1 is MDHEN and CDR2 is SYDVKM. The CDR3 runs 16 residues. The CDR3 is CASSFPLSYAAGELFF. CDR3 nucleotides: TGTGCCAGCAGTTTCCCTTTATCATATGCGGCCGGGGAGCTGTTTTTT.

The chain couples TRBV9 to TRBJ2-1; D not resolved. CDR1 and CDR2 (germline): SGDLS, YYNGEE. CDR3 length equals 15 residues. Between the trimmed V and J ends, which lost 0 bases and 3 bases, there was a span of 10 bases. The CDR3 protein is CASSVAASHYNEQFF. The CDR3 coding sequence is TGTGCCAGCAGCGTAGCGGCTAGTCACTACAATGAGCAGTTCTTC.

The chain joins TRBV29-1 to TRBJ1-2; D possibly corresponds to TRBD1 (5 bases). V dropped 4 bases and J dropped 0 bases, with 9 bases sitting between them. There are 13 residues in the CDR3. Germline CDR1 reads SQVTM; CDR2 reads ANQGSEA. The CDR3, as DNA: TGCAGCGTTGGGGCAGGGTCTAACTATGGCTACACCTTC. Amino acids: CSVGAGSNYGYTF. The entire variable domain, with the rest obtained from reference TRBV29-1 and TRBJ1-2, is as follows: SAVISQKPSRDICQRGTSLTIQCQVDSQVTMMFWYRQQPGQSLTLIATANQGSEATYESGFVIDKFPISRPNLTFSTLTVSNMSPEDSSIYLCSVGAGSNYGYTFGSGTRLTVV.

This chain uses TRBV7-8 with TRBJ2-7; 10 positions match TRBD2. The germline V gene has CDR1 SGHVS and CDR2 FQNEAQ. This CDR3 is built from 15 residues. J lost 5 bases, V lost 5 bases, and 9 bases had no gene match. DNA for the CDR3: TGTGCCAGCAGCCCACCCGGACTAGCGGTACACGAGCAGTACTTC. Protein sequence: CASSPPGLAVHEQYF.

This clone has a single count. The rearrangement uses TRBV12-5 and TRBJ2-7; D perhaps matches TRBD1 (6 bases). V lost 1 base, J lost 7 bases, and 14 bases lay in between. Germline CDR1 is LGHNT and CDR2 is FRNRAP. This CDR3 spans 14 amino acids. CDR3 in amino acids: CASGLATGKREQYF. As DNA, the CDR3 is TGTGCTAGTGGTTTGGCCACAGGGAAGAGGGAGCAGTACTTC.

This clone was detected once. The chain joins TRBV7-8 to TRBJ2-2; maybe TRBD2 (7 bases). Germline CDR1 reads SGHVS; CDR2 reads FQNEAQ. The CDR3 covers 15 residues. Trimming removed 5 bases from V and 2 bases from J, with 12 bases in between. The DNA of the CDR3 is TGTGCCAGCAGCAATAGGGGGGGCAACACCGGGGAGCTGTTTTTT. Protein product: CASSNRGGNTGELFF.

V is TRBV14 and J is TRBJ2-5; 8 bases agree with TRBD1. The CDR3 has 14 residues. Germline V gene lookup returns CDR1 SGHDN and CDR2 FVKESK. The V segment lost 2 bases and the J segment 5 bases; nucleotides outside the gene matches: 4. CDR3 loop: CASSQTGGLETQYF. Written as DNA, the CDR3 is TGTGCCAGCAGCCAAACAGGGGGTTTGGAGACCCAGTACTTC.

This chain uses TRBV7-9 with TRBJ1-1, with a weak D call TRBD1 (5 bases). Trimming shortened V by 1 base and J by 5 bases, and 11 bases separated the two germline ends. The CDR3 totals 14 residues. The germline gives CDR1 SEHNR, CDR2 FQNEAQ (reference sequence). CDR3 protein: CASSLVLGGTEAFF. CDR3 bases: TGTGCCAGCAGCTTAGTTTTGGGGGGGACTGAAGCTTTCTTT.

The chain recombines TRBV27 with TRBJ2-7, with 9 bases matching TRBD2. Germline-derived CDR1 and CDR2 are MNHEY and SMNVEV (reference sequence). V dropped 7 bases and J dropped 4; count of bases not matched to a gene: 14. CDR3 length: 16 residues. CDR3 sequence reads: CASTPDSGGQGYEQYF. CDR3 nucleotide sequence: TGTGCCAGCACCCCTGATAGCGGGGGCCAAGGGTACGAGCAGTACTTC.